A single sample gave rise to the 3 T cell receptor beta chains below, sequenced in a study of T cell responses to AZD1222 COVID-19 vaccine. Some clones are missing from TCRdb's copy, which holds only in-frame ones; the method was immunoSEQ multiplex PCR. The table shows approximately 150,000 clones, with roughly nine tenths occurring only once. Source: peripheral blood, taken on day 0 of AZD1222 vaccination. Receptor source: an adult in good health.

The rearrangement links TRBV4-1 to TRBJ2-6, with 10 bases identical to TRBD1. Germline V gives CDR1 MGHRA, CDR2 YSYEKL. The V segment lost 4 bases and the J segment 3 bases; nucleotides outside the gene matches: 9. This CDR3 spans 18 amino acids. The CDR3 loop reads CASSLRDRGESGANVLTF. CDR3 bases: TGCGCCAGCAGCCTCCGGGACAGGGGAGAGAGTGGGGCCAACGTCCTGACTTTC.

CDR3 DNA: TGTGCCAGCAGTTACGAGGAGGTTGTCAGAGATACGCAGTATTTT. This translates into CASSYEEVVRDTQYF. The rearrangement links TRBV6-6 to TRBJ2-3, with D tentatively TRBD2 (5 bases). V was pared by 2 bases and J by 5 bases, with 14 bases between. The germline CDR1 and CDR2 sequences are MNHNY and SVGAGI (reference sequence). The CDR3 extends over 15 amino acids.

J is TRBJ2-7 and V is TRBV19; tentative D call: TRBD2 (6 bases). This CDR3 is 14 amino acids long. Trimming left V 6 bases short and J 7 bases short, with 19 bases between. Germline V CDR1 and CDR2: LNHDA, SQIVND (reference sequence). The CDR3 nucleotides read TGTGCCAGTAGGACTTTGGCGGGGTTCGGAGAGCAGTACTTC. Its protein is CASRTLAGFGEQYF.